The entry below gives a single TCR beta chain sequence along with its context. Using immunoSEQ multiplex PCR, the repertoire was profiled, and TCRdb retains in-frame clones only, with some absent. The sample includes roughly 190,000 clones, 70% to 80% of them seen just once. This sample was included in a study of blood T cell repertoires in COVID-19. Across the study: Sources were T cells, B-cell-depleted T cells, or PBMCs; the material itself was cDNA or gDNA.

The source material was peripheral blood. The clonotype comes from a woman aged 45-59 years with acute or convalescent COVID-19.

CDR3 bases: TGTGCCAGCAGCTTAGTCCGGGAGGACTATGGCTACACCTTC. It codes for CASSLVREDYGYTF. The rearrangement links TRBV7-9 to TRBJ1-2; no definite D call. V lost 1 base and J 3 bases, leaving 9 bases between the germline ends. The germline V gene has CDR1 SEHNR and CDR2 FQNEAQ (reference sequence). The length of the CDR3 is 14 residues.